This T cell receptor beta chain was captured in a study of human T cells and chemical hapten exposure. TCRdb analysed the RACE reads with MiXCR anew, one entry per CDR3 protein. Here the sample spans tens of thousands of distinct CDR3 sequences, roughly 10% being singletons. Regarding time point: pre-sensitization, week 0. Indicated treatment: therapeutic diphenylcyclopropenone sensitization with weekly scalp DPC. Sample donors consisted of patients with alopecia, aged 18 to 70 years, who were suitable for DPC. CDR3 length: 13 residues. V shed 7 bases and J 8 bases; nucleotides not matched to a gene: 6. Germline CDR1 reads KGHDR; CDR2 reads SFDVKD.

V gene TRBV24-1 combines with J gene TRBJ2-1, with 8 bases aligning to TRBD2. Sequences were derived from whole blood, sampled in connection with sensitization to the hapten diphenylcyclopropenone (DPC). The TCR sequence derives from a man in his forties with alopecia areata. Some clones in this sample may be carry-over from other donors' samples. CDR3 region: CATRRGRSHEQFF. CDR3 nucleotide sequence: TGTGCCACCAGGCGCGGGAGGAGTCATGAGCAGTTCTTC.